This T cell receptor (beta chain) was retrieved from a study of cytomegalovirus exposure and HLA in healthy donors. With 60 Vbeta and 13 Jbeta primers, the PCR was carried out. TCRdb keeps only in-frame clones here, not all; method: immunoSEQ multiplex PCR. The table records approximately 110,000 clones, around 84% of them present only once. This CDR3 is built from 13 residues. The V gene lost 8 bases and the J gene lost 4 bases, with 12 bases spanning the gap. Germline V gene sequence: CDR1 MNHEY, CDR2 SVGAGI. The clonotype originates from a man younger than 40 in good health and CMV-seropositive. The sample was PBMCs. The gene calls are TRBV6-5 and TRBJ1-3, with TRBD1 as a possible D gene (6 bases). CDR3 amino acids: CASGGTAGNTIYF. The CDR3 coding sequence is TGTGCCAGCGGGGGCACTGCGGGAAACACCATATATTTT.